A single T cell receptor (beta chain) is shown here with its context. Its antigen is not identified. These data originate in a study of T cell clonotyping in hematopoietic cell transplantation. Findings of the study overall: After transplant, recipient diversity fell while pathologically expanded clonotypes grew through day 180.

The CDR3 spans 12 residues. Germline CDR1 and CDR2: MNHEY and SMNVEV (reference sequence). V was cut by 6 bases and J by 9 bases, with 14 bases left in between. The protocol was immunoSEQ multiplex PCR, while the TCRdb copy is restricted to in-frame clones and leaves out a portion. This sample yields several thousand clones, of which 80% to 90% are seen a single time; approximately 5.8% belongs to the top ten. The source was peripheral blood mononuclear cells, collected 100 days after allogeneic stem cell transplant. The gene calls are TRBV27 and TRBJ1-2; D possibly corresponds to TRBD1 (5 bases). The sequence derives from a female patient aged 35 to 55 who had an allogeneic stem cell transplant from a related donor, so the T cells may come from the graft donor. Some clones in this sample may be carry-over from other donors' samples. CDR3 in DNA: TGTGCCAGCAGGCTGGACGGGGGGAGCTACACCTTC. Its protein product is CASRLDGGSYTF.